What follows are 26 T cell receptor beta chains derived from one specimen sequenced in a study of OX40 agonist ivuxolimab in advanced cancers. TCRdb's table, derived via immunoSEQ multiplex PCR, lists solely in-frame clones and lacks some. The repertoire holds roughly 63,000 clones, about 86% seen once, with about 1.2% in the top ten. The source material was CD4+ or CD8+ T cells sorted from blood, sampled in a trial of the OX40 agonist ivuxolimab. These receptors all stem from an adult with an advanced solid tumor such as melanoma, head and neck, liver or kidney cancer.

The chain links TRBV30 to TRBJ1-6, with D possibly being TRBD1 (5 bases). The V and J ends lost 3 bases and 7 bases respectively, with 13 bases between them. The germline CDR1 and CDR2 sequences are GTSNPN and SVGIG (reference sequence). The CDR3 runs to 14 residues. Here the CDR3 reads CAWRAQGRNSPLHF. The CDR3 region has the DNA TGTGCCTGGAGAGCCCAGGGACGGAATTCACCCCTCCACTTT.

This clone has a single count. The chain combines TRBV5-1 with TRBJ2-6; TRBD1 matches 9 bases. From germline, CDR1 is SGHRS and CDR2 YFSETQ. The CDR3 sequence is 17 residues long. Trimming removed 4 bases from V and 4 bases from J; junction bases left unmatched: 9. In nucleotides, the CDR3 is TGCGCCAGCAGCCTAAGGGGACAGGGAATCGGGGCCAACGTCCTGACTTTC. Its translation is CASSLRGQGIGANVLTF.

The genes are TRBV18 and TRBJ2-7; D unresolved. The ends were cut back, 5 bases at V and 1 base at J, with 3 bases in the middle. Germline V lookup: CDR1 KGHSH, CDR2 LQKENI. The CDR3 sequence is 11 residues long. The CDR3 nucleotides read TGTGCCAGCTCAACATCCTACGAGCAGTACTTC. Protein: CASSTSYEQYF.

This chain joins TRBV5-8 and TRBJ1-2; D not resolved. Trimming cost V 3 bases and J 0 bases, with 6 bases left between them. The CDR3 covers 13 residues. The germline V gene encodes CDR1 SGHTS and CDR2 YDEGEE. In nucleotides, the CDR3 is TGTGCCAGCAGCTCGGGCGCTAACTATGGCTACACCTTC. It codes for CASSSGANYGYTF.

This chain uses TRBV19 with TRBJ2-3; 8 nucleotides match TRBD2. J lost 5 bases, V lost 2 bases, and 6 bases had no gene match. The CDR3 length is 15 residues. Germline V CDR1 and CDR2: LNHDA, SQIVND (reference sequence). CDR3 protein: CASSIRGGLGDTQYF. The CDR3 nucleotides read TGTGCCAGTAGTATACGGGGGGGCCTGGGAGATACGCAGTATTTT.

This sequence joins TRBV11-1 and TRBJ1-1; D gene ambiguous. CDR1 and CDR2 from the germline V gene are SGHAT and FQDESV (reference sequence). V gave up 0 bases and J gave up 5 bases, with 7 bases separating them. The CDR3 contains 13 residues. CDR3 sequence: CASSLAVGTEAFF. In nucleotides, the CDR3 is TGTGCCAGCAGCTTAGCGGTGGGGACTGAAGCTTTCTTT.

The CDR3 sequence: CASSSRSNQETQYF. The CDR3 DNA reads TGTGCCAGCAGCTCCAGAAGCAATCAAGAGACCCAGTACTTC. This chain connects TRBV7-8 to TRBJ2-5; D is ambiguous. The germline V gene encodes CDR1 SGHVS and CDR2 FQNEAQ. Trimming took off 4 bases at V and 2 bases at J, with 11 bases between the two ends. CDR3 length equals 14 residues. The whole variable domain, remainder taken from reference TRBV7-8 and TRBJ2-5, is GAGVSQSPRYKVAKRGQDVALRCDPISGHVSLFWYQQALGQGPEFLTYFQNEAQLDKSGLPSDRFFAERPEGSVSTLKIQRTQQEDSAVYLCASSSRSNQETQYFGPGTRLLVL.

In this sample, this clone turned up a few times. J is TRBJ1-5 and V is TRBV2; D is undetermined. The CDR3 loop spans 15 amino acids. Germline V CDR1 and CDR2: SNHLY, FYNNEI. The V gene lost 5 bases and the J gene lost 1 base, with 12 bases spanning the gap. CDR3 amino acids: CASSSQGGSNQPQHF. As DNA, the CDR3 is TGTGCCAGCAGTTCCCAAGGAGGGAGCAATCAGCCCCAGCATTTT.

This clone has more than one count but fewer than ten. The rearrangement uses TRBV7-2 and TRBJ1-6, with D maybe TRBD1 (5 bases). Germline values: CDR1 SGHTA, CDR2 FQGNSA. The V end lost 0 bases, the J end lost 4 bases, and 13 bases lay between the germline ends. This CDR3 has 17 amino acids. CDR3 sequence reads: CASSLARAGLYNSPLHF. The CDR3 coding sequence is TGTGCCAGCAGCTTAGCGAGGGCAGGGCTTTATAATTCACCCCTCCACTTT.

The rearrangement links TRBV7-2 to TRBJ2-7, with D uncertain. The CDR3 has 14 amino acids. V was shortened by 1 base and J by 0 bases, with 7 bases between the two germline ends. From germline, CDR1 is SGHTA and CDR2 FQGNSA. The CDR3 reads CASSLVVTSYEQYF. CDR3 DNA: TGTGCCAGCAGCTTAGTTGTCACCTCCTACGAGCAGTACTTC. The full variable domain, in which reference TRBV7-2 and TRBJ2-7 provide the parts outside the CDR3, is GAGVSQSPSNKVTEKGKDVELRCDPISGHTALYWYRQSLGQGLEFLIYFQGNSAPDKSGLPSDRFSAERTGGSVSTLTIQRTQQEDSAVYLCASSLVVTSYEQYFGPGTRLTVT.

Written as DNA, the CDR3 is TGTGCCAGTAGTATAGGTCTGAATTATGGCTACACCTTC. Protein product: CASSIGLNYGYTF. The chain joins TRBV19 to TRBJ1-2, with D unresolved. Germline CDR1 LNHDA, CDR2 SQIVND (reference sequence). CDR3 length: 13 amino acids. V was cut by 1 base and J by 5 bases, with 8 bases left in between.

The gene calls are TRBV5-1 and TRBJ2-1, with 13 bases identical to TRBD2. CDR1 is SGHRS and CDR2 is YFSETQ in the germline V gene. This CDR3 has 15 residues. V shed 3 bases, J shed 7 bases, and the junction held 4 bases outside the gene matches. The CDR3 protein is CASSSTSGGWNEQFF. The CDR3 DNA sequence: TGCGCCAGCAGCTCGACTAGCGGGGGGTGGAATGAGCAGTTCTTC.

This clone appeared once. The chain joins TRBV5-1 to TRBJ1-2; D is perhaps TRBD1 (5 bases). CDR3 length: 15 residues. V lost 0 bases and J 4 bases, leaving 13 bases between the germline ends. Germline CDR1 SGHRS, CDR2 YFSETQ. In DNA, the CDR3 is TGCGCCAGCAGCTTGGCCTGGAGGGGCGGCTATGGCTACACCTTC. Translating it yields CASSLAWRGGYGYTF.

This clone was detected a few times. This chain joins TRBV5-1 and TRBJ1-2; D gene unclear. Trimming left V 4 bases short and J 0 bases short, with 10 bases between. In germline, CDR1 is SGHRS, CDR2 YFSETQ. The CDR3 is made up of 14 amino acids. DNA of the CDR3: TGCGCCAGCAGCCCGGGAGACTCTAACTATGGCTACACCTTC. Translation: CASSPGDSNYGYTF. Based on the CDR3 plus reference TRBV5-1 and TRBJ1-2, the full variable domain is KAGVTQTPRYLIKTRGQQVTLSCSPISGHRSVSWYQQTPGQGLQFLFEYFSETQRNKGNFPGRFSGRQFSNSRSEMNVSTLELGDSALYLCASSPGDSNYGYTFGSGTRLTVV.

This chain links TRBV11-3 with TRBJ2-1, with 12 bases aligning to TRBD2. The CDR3 is made up of 16 amino acids. From germline, CDR1 is SGHNT and CDR2 YENEEA. The J segment lost 2 bases and the V segment lost 6 bases, leaving 5 bases of the junction unmatched. CDR3 loop: CASSHGLAGPYNEQFF. CDR3 coding DNA: TGTGCCAGCAGTCATGGACTAGCGGGACCCTACAATGAGCAGTTCTTC.

This chain connects TRBV14 to TRBJ2-3; D is possibly TRBD1 (5 bases). The V gene's germline CDR1 is SGHDN and CDR2 FVKESK. The CDR3 totals 15 residues. The ends were cut back, 0 bases at V and 2 bases at J, with 9 bases in the middle. The CDR3 is CASSQDLGPTDTQYF. The DNA of the CDR3 is TGTGCCAGCAGCCAAGATCTGGGGCCCACAGATACGCAGTATTTT.

The chain carries TRBV7-2 and TRBJ1-2, with no clear D. CDR3 length: 14 amino acids. Germline lookup yields CDR1 SGHTA and CDR2 FQGNSA. The ends were cut back, 3 bases at V and 2 bases at J, with 10 bases in the middle. CDR3 in amino acids: CASSFARGNYGYTF. The CDR3 DNA sequence: TGTGCCAGCAGCTTTGCGCGGGGAAACTATGGCTACACCTTC. The whole variable domain, filled in from reference TRBV7-2 and TRBJ1-2, reads GAGVSQSPSNKVTEKGKDVELRCDPISGHTALYWYRQSLGQGLEFLIYFQGNSAPDKSGLPSDRFSAERTGGSVSTLTIQRTQQEDSAVYLCASSFARGNYGYTFGSGTRLTVV.

This clone occurred once. This chain joins TRBV7-8 and TRBJ1-1, with no clear D. Germline values: CDR1 SGHVS, CDR2 FQNEAQ. V gave up 3 bases and J gave up 0 bases, with 5 bases separating them. There are 13 residues in the CDR3. CDR3 region: CASSLGMNTEAFF. In DNA form, the CDR3 reads TGTGCCAGCAGCTTGGGGATGAACACTGAAGCTTTCTTT.

In this sample, this clone turned up once. This chain links TRBV27 with TRBJ2-3; TRBD1 matches 10 bases. Germline CDR1 and CDR2: MNHEY and SMNVEV (reference sequence). The CDR3 is 12 residues long. V lost 11 bases to trimming and J lost 7 bases; unmatched junction nucleotides: 6. CDR3 residues: CASRTGGNTQYF. DNA for the CDR3: TGTGCCTCAAGGACAGGGGGTAATACGCAGTATTTT.

The rearrangement uses TRBV2 and TRBJ2-7, with 9 bases that match TRBD1. Germline values: CDR1 SNHLY, CDR2 FYNNEI. J gave up 3 bases and V 8 bases, and 11 bases lay outside the gene matches. CDR3 size: 15 residues. The CDR3 loop is CASATGGRFYYEQYF. The CDR3 nucleotides are TGTGCCAGCGCGACAGGGGGTCGCTTTTACTACGAGCAGTACTTC.

The V and J genes are TRBV7-9 and TRBJ2-5, with D possibly TRBD1 on 6 matching bases. This CDR3 has 15 residues. V shed 4 bases and J shed 1 base, with 13 bases lying between them. The germline gives CDR1 SEHNR, CDR2 FQNEAQ (reference sequence). Here the CDR3 DNA reads TGTGCCAGCAGCTATCAGGGGTTCCTCCAAGAGACCCAGTACTTC. Protein product: CASSYQGFLQETQYF. The full variable domain, in which reference TRBV7-9 and TRBJ2-5 provide the parts outside the CDR3, is DTGVSQNPRHKITKRGQNVTFRCDPISEHNRLYWYRQTLGQGPEFLTYFQNEAQLEKSRLLSDRFSAERPKGSFSTLEIQRTEQGDSAMYLCASSYQGFLQETQYFGPGTRLLVL.

Note on this clone: The junction does not match germline at one end; this may be a read error. This rearrangement joins TRBV7-6 to TRBJ2-3, with 7 positions matching TRBD2. Germline values: CDR1 SGHVS, CDR2 FNYEAQ. The CDR3 is 14 residues long. CDR3 in amino acids: CASSLAVGTDTQYF. As DNA, the CDR3 is TGTGCCAGCAGCCTAGCGGTCGGCACAGATACGCAGTATTTT.

This chain joins TRBV21-1 and TRBJ1-2; the table's D call TRBD1 went unverified against the DNA. TRBV21-1 is listed as a pseudogene. This CDR3 spans 16 amino acids. The CDR3: CASSTWDRGPHYGYTF. CDR3 coding DNA: TGTGCCAGCAGCACATGGGACAGGGGCCCTCATTATGGCTACACCTTC.

The chain carries TRBV6-1 and TRBJ1-2, with D tentatively TRBD1 (6 bases). Deletions cut 7 bases from V and 1 base from J, with 13 bases between. Germline lookup yields CDR1 MNHNS and CDR2 SASEGT. The CDR3 consists of 14 residues. The CDR3 coding sequence is TGTGCCAGCATGGGACACATAATTAACTATGGCTACACCTTC. Protein sequence: CASMGHIINYGYTF.

The chain uses TRBV6-4 and TRBJ2-1, with D maybe TRBD2 (6 bases). CDR3 length: 13 residues. The V gene's germline CDR1 is MRHNA and CDR2 SNTAGT. V shed 0 bases and J shed 10 bases, with 10 bases lying between them. The CDR3 protein is CASSDSRSGEQFF. CDR3 DNA sequence: TGTGCCAGCAGTGACTCGCGGAGCGGGGAGCAGTTCTTC.

This chain links TRBV11-3 with TRBJ2-2; D call uncertain. The CDR3 length is 15 residues. Trimming took off 0 bases at V and 0 bases at J, with 5 bases between the two ends. Germline V CDR1 and CDR2: SGHNT, YENEEA. The CDR3 here is CASSLDPANTGELFF. Here the CDR3 DNA reads TGTGCCAGCAGCTTAGATCCTGCGAACACCGGGGAGCTGTTTTTT.